A selection of T cell receptor beta chains follows, all from one sample in a study of identifying expanded T cells in peripheral blood. The assay was immunoSEQ multiplex PCR, and TCRdb's table has in-frame clones only and misses some. This table holds about 110,000 clones, 88% found once. The sample taken for sequencing was blood. These receptor sequences come from a person aged 18 to 70 in good health. Both conserved end residues are part of each CDR3. The D gene is left open where the match is weak. The size entry is marked missing in some rows and otherwise reads once, few, many or a size class.

size: NA; J: TRBJ2-7; V: TRBV7-2; D: TRBD2; CDR3: CASSRSGSFEQYF; DNA: TGTGCCAGCAGCCGTAGCGGGAGTTTTGAGCAGTACTTC
size: once; J: TRBJ2-7; V: TRBV10-3; D: TRBD2; CDR3: CASSPSGTPYEQYF; DNA: TGTGCCAGCTCACCTAGCGGGACTCCCTACGAGCAGTACTTC
size: NA; J: TRBJ2-7; V: TRBV6-1; D: TRBD1; CDR3: CASHTGVPYEQYF; DNA: TGTGCCAGCCACACAGGGGTCCCCTACGAGCAGTACTTC
size: once; J: TRBJ1-2; V: TRBV19; D: TRBD1; CDR3: CASRRQGANYGYTF; DNA: TGTGCCAGTAGGCGACAGGGAGCTAACTATGGCTACACCTTC
size: NA; J: TRBJ1-5; V: TRBV19; D: TRBD1; CDR3: CASIEQGNSNQPQHF; DNA: TGTGCCAGTATCGAACAGGGGAATAGCAATCAGCCCCAGCATTTT
size: NA; J: TRBJ1-6; V: TRBV6-1; D: NA; CDR3: CASRDPLRGSPLHF; DNA: TGTGCCAGCAGGGACCCTTTGAGGGGGTCACCCCTCCACTTT
size: once; J: TRBJ2-1; V: TRBV11-2; D: TRBD2; CDR3: CASGPGLANNEQFF; DNA: TGTGCCAGCGGCCCGGGACTAGCGAATAATGAGCAGTTCTTC
size: NA; J: TRBJ2-6; V: TRBV19; D: TRBD2; CDR3: CASSAGGLAGGPGANVLTF; DNA: TGTGCCAGTAGTGCCGGTGGTTTGGCGGGAGGGCCTGGGGCCAACGTCCTGACTTTC
size: NA; J: TRBJ2-3; V: TRBV2; D: NA; CDR3: CATRPASPAFTDTQYF; DNA: TGTGCCACTCGGCCAGCAAGCCCAGCGTTCACAGATACGCAGTATTTT
size: few; J: TRBJ1-2; V: TRBV19; D: NA; CDR3: CASSPGTHLGYGYTF; DNA: TGTGCCAGTAGTCCTGGGACTCACTTGGGGTATGGCTACACCTTC
size: NA; J: TRBJ2-1; V: TRBV25-1; D: TRBD2; CDR3: CASSEGLAGLNEQFF; DNA: TGTGCCAGCAGTGAAGGATTAGCGGGTCTAAATGAGCAGTTCTTC
size: NA; J: TRBJ1-1; V: TRBV29-1; D: NA; CDR3: CSVDGAGGLSEAFF; DNA: TGCAGCGTTGACGGGGCAGGTGGATTAAGTGAAGCTTTCTTT
size: NA; J: TRBJ2-7; V: TRBV28; D: NA; CDR3: CASNRGTYEQYF; DNA: TGTGCCAGCAACCGGGGAACCTACGAGCAGTACTTC
size: NA; J: TRBJ1-6; V: TRBV5-3; D: TRBD1; CDR3: CASSSDRGKSPLHF; DNA: TGTGCCAGCAGCTCGGACAGGGGTAAATCACCCCTCCACTTT
size: NA; J: TRBJ2-1; V: TRBV27; D: NA; CDR3: CASSPPTRFYNEQFF; DNA: TGTGCCAGCAGCCCCCCAACTAGGTTCTACAATGAGCAGTTCTTC
size: NA; J: TRBJ1-2; V: TRBV14; D: NA; CDR3: CASSQGVDYGYTF; DNA: TGTGCCAGCAGCCAGGGTGTAGACTATGGCTACACCTTC
size: NA; J: TRBJ2-7; V: TRBV4-1; D: TRBD1; CDR3: CASSQGALGQGHEQYF; DNA: TGCGCCAGCAGCCAAGGGGCGTTAGGACAGGGCCACGAGCAGTACTTC
size: NA; J: TRBJ2-7; V: TRBV28; D: TRBD1; CDR3: CASSSTGTGIAEQYF; DNA: TGTGCCAGCAGTTCAACCGGGACAGGGATTGCCGAGCAGTACTTC
size: NA; J: TRBJ1-6; V: TRBV5-4; D: NA; CDR3: CASSLYRGSSPLHF; DNA: TGTGCCAGCAGCTTGTATCGGGGGAGTTCACCCCTCCACTTT
size: NA; J: TRBJ1-4; V: TRBV30; D: NA; CDR3: CAWSAYRARNEKLFF; DNA: TGTGCCTGGAGTGCCTACCGGGCCAGAAATGAAAAACTGTTTTTT
size: few; J: TRBJ1-1; V: TRBV6-5; D: TRBD1; CDR3: CASSYRRQGNTEAFF; DNA: TGTGCCAGCAGTTACCGCCGACAGGGGAACACTGAAGCTTTCTTT
size: NA; J: TRBJ1-1; V: TRBV25-1; D: NA; CDR3: CASRPRRDTEAFF; DNA: TGTGCCAGCCGACCCCGCAGGGACACTGAAGCTTTCTTT
size: NA; J: TRBJ2-5; V: TRBV28; D: TRBD1; CDR3: CASSTGGTGYETQYF; DNA: TGTGCCAGCAGTACCGGCGGGACAGGGTACGAGACCCAGTACTTC
size: NA; J: TRBJ2-5; V: TRBV7-2; D: NA; CDR3: CASSPGRLETQYF; DNA: TGTGCCAGCAGTCCCGGTCGATTGGAGACCCAGTACTTC
size: NA; J: TRBJ1-2; V: TRBV7-2; D: NA; CDR3: CASTPVGNGYTF; DNA: TGTGCCAGCACCCCCGTCGGGAATGGCTACACCTTC
size: NA; J: TRBJ2-6; V: TRBV19; D: TRBD2; CDR3: CASSLGRLAGGSGANVLTF; DNA: TGTGCCAGTAGTCTAGGGAGACTAGCGGGAGGTTCTGGGGCCAACGTCCTGACTTTC
size: NA; J: TRBJ1-4; V: TRBV19; D: NA; CDR3: CASSMASTGANEKLFF; DNA: TGTGCCAGTAGTATGGCCTCGACCGGGGCTAATGAAAAACTGTTTTTT